Given below is one TCR beta chain in context. Its antigen is not known. CDR3 length: 11 amino acids. CDR1 is SQVTM and CDR2 is ANQGSEA in the germline V gene. V gave up 1 base and J gave up 6 bases, with 5 bases separating them. The protocol was immunoSEQ multiplex PCR, while the TCRdb copy is restricted to in-frame clones and leaves out a portion. The sample includes about 150,000 clones, approximately 90% of them seen just once. The sample belongs to a study of T cell responses to AZD1222 COVID-19 vaccine. The study, taken as a whole, reports: Vaccine-related CD4 TCRs covered spike, predominating at 160-218 and 743-854.

Sequenced here: peripheral blood, sampled on day 0 of AZD1222 vaccination. The rearrangement uses TRBV29-1 and TRBJ2-3; D ambiguous. This TCR was recovered from an adult in good health. CDR3 in amino acids: CSVEGADTQYF. The CDR3 nucleotides read TGCAGCGTTGAAGGGGCCGATACGCAGTATTTT.